The 26 T cell receptor beta chains given below trace back to one sample, sequenced in a study of T cells after yellow fever vaccination. TCRdb used MiXCR to reprocess the 5' RACE reads, holding one entry per CDR3 protein. The profile covers 350,000 to 550,000 distinct CDR3 sequences, with around 19% appearing a single time and 15% to 20% taken by the ten largest. This sample comprised PBMCs, obtained before the yellow fever booster vaccination. The receptors stem from a man aged 18 to 29 who received the YFV17D yellow fever vaccine.

In this sample, this clonotype turned up a few times. This CDR3 is CASNRRTGGFEQFF. The CDR3 nucleotides are TGCGCCAGCAACAGGCGGACAGGGGGCTTTGAGCAGTTCTTC. The genes are TRBV5-1 and TRBJ2-1; 11 bases align to TRBD1. Looked up from germline, CDR1 is SGHRS and CDR2 is YFSETQ. CDR3 length: 14 amino acids. V was pared by 6 bases and J by 9 bases, with 8 bases of the junction left unmatched.

The chain recombines TRBV4-1 with TRBJ2-7; perhaps TRBD2 as D (5 bases). This CDR3 is 14 amino acids long. Germline lookup yields CDR1 MGHRA and CDR2 YSYEKL. V lost 1 base and J 2 bases, leaving 9 bases between the germline ends. CDR3 sequence (DNA): TGCGCCAGCAGCCAAGGGTGGAGGACCTACGAGCAGTACTTC. Encoded protein: CASSQGWRTYEQYF.

This clonotype came up a few times. V gene TRBV5-1 combines with J gene TRBJ2-5, with D tentatively TRBD2 (6 bases). Germline assignment: CDR1 SGHRS and CDR2 YFSETQ. This CDR3 is built from 13 residues. The ends were cut back, 3 bases at V and 2 bases at J, with 8 bases in the middle. The CDR3 loop reads CASSWGTQETQYF. The CDR3 nucleotides are TGCGCCAGCAGCTGGGGGACTCAAGAGACCCAGTACTTC.

The gene calls are TRBV10-3 and TRBJ2-1; unclear D gene. Trimming cost V 1 base and J 7 bases, with 11 bases left between them. The CDR3 is 14 amino acids. Germline CDR1 and CDR2: ENHRY and SYGVKD. The CDR3 spells CAISEYGPTNEQFF. The CDR3 DNA follows: TGTGCCATCAGTGAGTATGGACCGACGAATGAGCAGTTCTTC.

This clonotype has more than one count but fewer than ten. The chain couples TRBV24-1 to TRBJ2-1; either TRBD1 or TRBD2 may fit D (6 bases each). Trimming removed 0 bases at V and 9 bases at J, with 8 bases between. Germline values: CDR1 KGHDR, CDR2 SFDVKD. The CDR3 loop spans 13 amino acids. CDR3: CATSDLRGREQFF. CDR3 coding DNA: TGTGCCACCAGTGATTTGCGGGGGCGTGAGCAGTTCTTC.

There are a few counts of this clonotype. The J gene is TRBJ1-2, the V gene TRBV20-1; possible D gene TRBD1, 6 bases. The germline CDR1 and CDR2 sequences are DFQATT and SNEGSKA (reference sequence). The CDR3 contains 11 residues. V was cut by 7 bases and J by 8 bases, with 14 bases left in between. The CDR3 coding sequence is TGCAGTGTAACAGGGCTGTCGGGCTACACCTTC. It is translated as CSVTGLSGYTF.

The genes are TRBV4-3 and TRBJ2-3; 9 bases fit TRBD2. There are 16 residues in the CDR3. Germline-derived CDR1 and CDR2 are LGHNA and YSLEER. J lost 0 bases, V lost 2 bases, and 3 bases had no gene match. The CDR3 loop is CASSQWAGGSTDTQYF. The CDR3, as DNA: TGCGCCAGCAGCCAATGGGCGGGGGGGAGCACAGATACGCAGTATTTT.

The chain recombines TRBV20-1 with TRBJ2-1; 8 bases line up with TRBD1. Germline V gene sequence: CDR1 DFQATT, CDR2 SNEGSKA (reference sequence). V was clipped by 3 bases and J by 7 bases; unmatched bases: 5. This CDR3 has 13 amino acids. The CDR3 loop reads CSARTDRENEQFF. The CDR3 DNA is TGCAGTGCTAGGACGGACAGGGAAAATGAGCAGTTCTTC.

This clonotype was seen a handful of times. One end of the junction varies from germline; a read error may be responsible. The genes are TRBV12-3 or TRBV12-4 and TRBJ2-7; TRBD2 matches 8 bases. CDR3 length: 15 amino acids. The CDR3: CASSPSRGVSYDQYF. Written as DNA, the CDR3 is TGTGCCAGCAGCCCCTCGCGGGGGGTGTCCTACGATCAGTACTTC.

This chain joins TRBV27 and TRBJ2-1, with 9 positions matching TRBD2. The CDR3 runs to 17 residues. Germline CDR1 reads MNHEY; CDR2 reads SMNVEV (reference sequence). J lost 4 bases, V lost 3 bases, and 10 bases had no gene match. The CDR3 coding sequence is TGTGCCAGCAGTTTTCCTAGCGGGGTCCCGGGGTACAATGAGCAGTTCTTC. Its translation: CASSFPSGVPGYNEQFF.

The chain is built from TRBV15 and TRBJ1-2; no firm D call. The germline gives CDR1 LNHNV, CDR2 YYDKDF (reference sequence). With 0 bases removed from V and 4 bases from J, the gap between germline ends came to 12 bases. The CDR3 has 15 amino acids. CDR3 in amino acids: CATSRDLGGLYGYTF. The CDR3 DNA reads as TGTGCCACCAGCAGAGATCTCGGCGGGCTCTATGGCTACACCTTC.

This chain uses TRBV13 with TRBJ1-5, with 12 bases that match TRBD1. CDR3 length: 18 amino acids. V lost 3 bases and J lost 7; bases outside the gene matches: 13. The germline CDR1 and CDR2 sequences are PRHDT and FYEKMQ (reference sequence). The CDR3 DNA reads TGTGCCAGCAGCTTCCGGGACAGGGGGCCCCCGGGTGGACAGCCCCAGCATTTT. This gives the protein CASSFRDRGPPGGQPQHF.

The chain joins TRBV5-1 to TRBJ2-5; TRBD2 matches 7 bases. The CDR3 is made up of 14 amino acids. Looked up from germline, CDR1 is SGHRS and CDR2 is YFSETQ. With 5 bases clipped from V and 3 bases from J, the junction kept 7 bases outside the gene matches. The CDR3 loop reads CASRGGAGEETQYF. The CDR3, as DNA: TGCGCCAGCAGAGGCGGGGCGGGGGAAGAGACCCAGTACTTC.

This clonotype turned up a few times. The chain joins TRBV7-9 to TRBJ1-2; D call uncertain. The CDR3 length is 14 residues. V was shortened by 3 bases and J by 7 bases, with 15 bases between the two germline ends. Germline CDR1 is SEHNR and CDR2 is FQNEAQ (reference sequence). DNA of the CDR3: TGTGCCAGCAGCTTTGGAAGCGAAATTGGTGGCTACACCTTC. As protein: CASSFGSEIGGYTF.

The V gene is TRBV5-1, the J gene TRBJ2-1; 7 nucleotides agree with TRBD1. This CDR3 has 15 residues. The J segment lost 3 bases and the V segment lost 4 bases, leaving 7 bases of the junction unmatched. Looked up from germline, CDR1 is SGHRS and CDR2 is YFSETQ. CDR3 loop: CASSVGPGGYNEQFF. The CDR3 DNA reads TGCGCCAGCAGCGTCGGACCAGGGGGCTACAATGAGCAGTTCTTC.

This chain joins TRBV3-1 and TRBJ2-5; no clear D. CDR1 is LGHDT and CDR2 is YNNKEL in the germline V gene (reference sequence). This CDR3 has 12 residues. V gave up 8 bases and J gave up 4 bases, with 11 bases separating them. The CDR3 DNA is TGTGCCAGCGCAGTCGATCTAGAGACCCAGTACTTC. Encoded protein: CASAVDLETQYF.

V and J are TRBV12-3 or TRBV12-4 and TRBJ2-5; D not resolved. The CDR3 has 14 residues. Trimming removed 5 bases at V and 2 bases at J, with 12 bases between. This CDR3 reads CASSPPSRQETQYF. CDR3 sequence (DNA): TGTGCCAGCAGTCCCCCGAGCAGGCAAGAGACCCAGTACTTC.

A few counts support this clonotype. This chain uses TRBV11-2 with TRBJ1-1, with no clear D. Germline assignment: CDR1 SGHAT and CDR2 FQNNGV. V lost 5 bases and J 7 bases, leaving 11 bases between the germline ends. The CDR3 length is 12 residues. In nucleotides, the CDR3 is TGTGCCAGCAGCCCAGAATACGGTGAAGCTTTCTTT. It is translated as CASSPEYGEAFF.

CDR3 protein: CASSREGQSEQYF. The CDR3 DNA sequence: TGTGCCAGCAGCCGAGAAGGACAGTCCGAGCAGTACTTC. The chain has TRBV2 and TRBJ2-7; D possibly corresponds to TRBD1 (6 bases). V lost 6 bases and J 6 bases, leaving 15 bases between the germline ends. CDR1 and CDR2 from the germline V gene are SNHLY and FYNNEI. The CDR3 extends over 13 amino acids.

The chain combines TRBV6-6 with TRBJ2-6, with a tentative D call TRBD2 (5 bases). This CDR3 region has 17 residues. CDR1 is MNHNY and CDR2 is SVGAGI in the germline V gene (reference sequence). V was shortened by 0 bases and J by 3 bases, with 12 bases between the two germline ends. This CDR3 is CASSYSRGLGGANVLTF. The CDR3 DNA reads as TGTGCCAGCAGTTACTCGAGAGGGCTAGGTGGGGCCAACGTCCTGACTTTC.

There are a few counts of this clonotype. V is TRBV18 and J is TRBJ1-1, with D unresolved. Trimming left V 3 bases short and J 6 bases short, with 11 bases between. This CDR3 has 13 residues. The germline V gene has CDR1 KGHSH and CDR2 LQKENI. Written as DNA, the CDR3 is TGTGCCAGCTCACCGCCAACAATGTCTGAAGCTTTCTTT. Translating gives CASSPPTMSEAFF.

The chain couples TRBV4-2 to TRBJ1-3; D gene uncertain. Between the trimmed V and J ends, which lost 1 base and 1 base, there was a span of 8 bases. Germline values: CDR1 LGHNA, CDR2 YNFKEQ. The CDR3 has 15 amino acids. Here the CDR3 DNA reads TGTGCCAGCAGCCAAGGAGGGAGTTCTGGAAACACCATATATTTT. Amino acids: CASSQGGSSGNTIYF.

Only a few counts were recorded for this clonotype. The chain employs TRBV10-3 and TRBJ2-6; no firm D call. Germline assignment: CDR1 ENHRY and CDR2 SYGVKD. This CDR3 is 14 amino acids long. Trimming took off 8 bases at V and 1 base at J, with 9 bases between the two ends. CDR3 bases: TGTGCCATCCTTGGGAAATCTGGGGCCAACGTCCTGACTTTC. It yields the protein CAILGKSGANVLTF.

The V gene is TRBV6-5, the J gene TRBJ2-3; 12 bases agree with TRBD2. This CDR3 region has 15 residues. V shed 7 bases, J shed 9 bases, and the junction held 11 bases outside the gene matches. Germline V lookup: CDR1 MNHEY, CDR2 SVGAGI. CDR3 coding DNA: TGTGCCAGCACGGCTAGCGGGGGGGGTTCGGAAACGCAGTATTTT. It encodes CASTASGGGSETQYF.

The chain uses TRBV24-1 and TRBJ1-5; D is possibly TRBD1 (5 bases). Germline V gene sequence: CDR1 KGHDR, CDR2 SFDVKD. With 2 bases removed from V and 9 bases from J, the gap between germline ends came to 7 bases. The CDR3 extends over 12 amino acids. CDR3 in DNA: TGTGCCACCAGTGATTGGGGCGGGCCCCAGCATTTT. As protein: CATSDWGGPQHF.

This clonotype was counted only a few times. The chain carries TRBV27 and TRBJ2-1; tentatively, D is TRBD2 (5 bases). In germline, CDR1 is MNHEY, CDR2 SMNVEV (reference sequence). V was trimmed by 4 bases and J by 8 bases, leaving 9 bases between them. CDR3 length: 12 amino acids. For the CDR3, the DNA is TGTGCCAGCAGTTCCGGGGTCTATGAGCAGTTCTTC. Its protein is CASSSGVYEQFF.